A selection of T cell receptor beta chains follows, all from one sample in a study of control samples from healthy donors and cancer patients. Here immunoSEQ multiplex PCR was the method, and the copy in TCRdb shows in-frame clones only, minus some. Of roughly 30,000 clones in the sample, roughly 85% are singletons; the top ten hold 20% to 25%. The sample taken for sequencing was PBMCs. The receptors were sampled from a man aged 55-75 years with head and neck cancer. Both conserved end residues are part of each CDR3.

>TRBJ2-1|TRBV19|15
CASSRGDSSYNEQFF
>TRBJ2-4|TRBV5-6|15
CASSLLAGDKNIQYF
>TRBJ1-1|TRBV13|15
CASSYSGGGNAEAFF
>TRBJ2-3|TRBV6-4|13
CASSASDTDTQYF
>TRBJ2-2|TRBV18|15
CASSPSWGNTGELFF
>TRBJ2-3|TRBV5-1|16
CASSPRPQGGLDMQYF
>TRBJ2-2|TRBV23-1|12
CARDMNTGELFF
>TRBJ1-5|TRBV6-6|13
CASSSYRDQPQHF
>TRBJ2-5|TRBV25-1|13
CASSDQDQETQYF
>TRBJ1-1|TRBV21-1|16
CASSRLVLHNRTEAFF
>TRBJ1-2|TRBV9|18
CASSVDGGGTGAYYGYTF
>TRBJ1-6|TRBV23-1|17
CASSQTGTGPYNSPLHF
>TRBJ2-5|TRBV5-4|16
CASSKRGAGGNGTQYF
>TRBJ1-5|TRBV4-1|15
CASSQDGQVNQPQHF
>TRBJ1-2|TRBV28|12
CASSLRGRGYTF
>TRBJ1-5|TRBV19|15
CASSIDDMNNQPQHF
>TRBJ1-4|TRBV19|17
CASAQGAELEANEKLFF
>TRBJ2-2|TRBV7-3|15
CASSLSGAYTGELFF
>TRBJ2-1|TRBV5-8|14
CASRPTNPWDEQFF
>TRBJ1-2|TRBV6-5|12
CASTVYGYGYTF
>TRBJ1-1|TRBV19|15
CASSMKGRLNTEAFF
>TRBJ2-7|TRBV28|14
CASSLGQDSYEQYF
>TRBJ2-7|TRBV20-1|11
CSALLYMEQYF
>TRBJ1-4|TRBV15|16
CATSRLRQATNEKLFF
>TRBJ2-2|TRBV18|17
CASSPLGSGPNTGELFF
>TRBJ1-4|TRBV27|16
CASLFGEKSACEKLFF
>TRBJ1-1|TRBV30|12
CAWIRLGTEAFF
>TRBJ2-2|TRBV18|13
CASSPKGAGELFF
>TRBJ2-1|TRBV6-5|11
CASSSVGEQFF
>TRBJ2-7|TRBV5-5|15
CASSPVLATSYEQYF
>TRBJ2-7|TRBV2|13
CATETVLSYEQYF
>TRBJ2-5|TRBV27|12
CASSPEGETQYF
>TRBJ1-1|TRBV29-1|13
CSSRWSGDTEAFF
>TRBJ2-1|TRBV27|14
CASSRGASYNEQFF
>TRBJ2-1|TRBV6-2/TRBV6-3|13
CASSFARMSEQFF
>TRBJ1-5|TRBV4-3|13
CASSQLEFGPQHF
>TRBJ1-1|TRBV11-2|11
CASSFRSPGFF
>TRBJ2-3|TRBV7-3|12
CASSPTGVTQYF
>TRBJ1-4|TRBV30|15
CAWSKRGRSNEKLFF
>TRBJ2-1|TRBV24-1|16
CATSDPSGSGGNEQFF
>TRBJ2-1|TRBV6-1|13
CASSDPQGREQFF
>TRBJ2-1|TRBV7-9|15
CASSLFPGPYNEQFF